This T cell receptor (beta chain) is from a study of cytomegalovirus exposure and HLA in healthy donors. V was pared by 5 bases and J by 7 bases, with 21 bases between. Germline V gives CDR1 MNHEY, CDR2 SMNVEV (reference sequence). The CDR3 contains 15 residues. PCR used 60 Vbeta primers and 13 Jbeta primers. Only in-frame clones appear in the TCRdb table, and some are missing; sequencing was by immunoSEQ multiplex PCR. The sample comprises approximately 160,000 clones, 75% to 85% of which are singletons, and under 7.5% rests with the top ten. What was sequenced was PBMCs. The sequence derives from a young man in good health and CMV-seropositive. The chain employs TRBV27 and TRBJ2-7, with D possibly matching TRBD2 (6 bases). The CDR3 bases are TGTGCCAGCAGTGTCAGGGTTTCGGGAGTTCAGGAGCAGTACTTC. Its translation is CASSVRVSGVQEQYF.